The T cell receptor beta chain described here comes from a study of T cell repertoires in cytomegalovirus infection. Study summary: Selection of CMV epitopes for the study included recently identified HLA-C-restricted and well-studied HLA-B-restricted ones.

To note about this clonotype: Its target is unknown.

The length of the CDR3 is 12 residues. Germline V CDR1 and CDR2: SQVTM, ANQGSEA. V lost 6 bases and J lost 8, with 16 bases in between. In TCRdb, the reads were re-called with MiXCR into one record per CDR3 protein. The table shows about 830,000 distinct CDR3 sequences, with approximately 30% occurring only once. The specimen comprised cultured CD8+ T cells from PBMCs, sampled from culture after CMV antigen stimulation. The TCR sequence derives from a human donor in good health (CMV status not recorded). Some clones in this sample may be carry-over from other donors' samples. The gene calls are TRBV29-1 and TRBJ1-2; TRBD1 is a possible D gene (5 bases). In nucleotides, the CDR3 is TGCAGCGTGCGACCAGGGTCGGGCGGCTACACCTTC. Encoded protein: CSVRPGSGGYTF. Complete variable domain (other parts from reference TRBV29-1 and TRBJ1-2): SAVISQKPSRDICQRGTSLTIQCQVDSQVTMMFWYRQQPGQSLTLIATANQGSEATYESGFVIDKFPISRPNLTFSTLTVSNMSPEDSSIYLCSVRPGSGGYTFGSGTRLTVV.